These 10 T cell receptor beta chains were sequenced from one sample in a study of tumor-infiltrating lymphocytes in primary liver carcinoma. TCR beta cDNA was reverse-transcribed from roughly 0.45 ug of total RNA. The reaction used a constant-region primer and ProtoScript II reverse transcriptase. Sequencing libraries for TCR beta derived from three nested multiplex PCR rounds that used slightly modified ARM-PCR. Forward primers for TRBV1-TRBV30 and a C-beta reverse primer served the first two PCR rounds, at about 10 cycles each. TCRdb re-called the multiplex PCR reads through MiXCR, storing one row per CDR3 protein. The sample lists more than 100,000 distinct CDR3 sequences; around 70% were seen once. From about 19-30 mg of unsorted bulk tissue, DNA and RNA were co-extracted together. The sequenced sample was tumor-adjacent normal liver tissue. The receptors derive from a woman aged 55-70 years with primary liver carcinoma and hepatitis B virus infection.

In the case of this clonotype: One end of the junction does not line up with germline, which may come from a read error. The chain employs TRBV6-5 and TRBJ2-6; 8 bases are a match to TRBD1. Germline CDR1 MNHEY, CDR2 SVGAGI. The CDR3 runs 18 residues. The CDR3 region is CASYSPDREIFGTNVLTF. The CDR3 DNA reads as TGTGCCAGCTATAGCCCGGACAGGGAAATATTTGGGACCAACGTCCTGACTTTC.

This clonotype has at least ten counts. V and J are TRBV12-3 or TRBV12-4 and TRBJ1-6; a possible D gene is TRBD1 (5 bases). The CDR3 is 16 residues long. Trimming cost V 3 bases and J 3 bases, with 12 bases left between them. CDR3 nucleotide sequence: TGTGCCAGCAGTTTTGGCGGGGGTTTCTATAATTCACCCCTCCACTTT. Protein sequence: CASSFGGGFYNSPLHF.

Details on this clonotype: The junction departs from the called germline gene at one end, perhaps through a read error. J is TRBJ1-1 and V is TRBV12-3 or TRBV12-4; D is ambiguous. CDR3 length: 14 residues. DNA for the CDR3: TGTGCCATCAGTTTGGGCAGAATGAACACCGAAGCTTCCTTT. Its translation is CAISLGRMNTEASF.

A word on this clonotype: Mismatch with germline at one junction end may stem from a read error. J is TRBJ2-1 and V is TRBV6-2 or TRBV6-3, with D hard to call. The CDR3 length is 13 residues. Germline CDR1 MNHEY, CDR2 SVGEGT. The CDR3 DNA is TGTGCCAGCAGTTACTTACTGGGAAATGGGCAGTTCTTC. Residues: CASSYLLGNGQFF.

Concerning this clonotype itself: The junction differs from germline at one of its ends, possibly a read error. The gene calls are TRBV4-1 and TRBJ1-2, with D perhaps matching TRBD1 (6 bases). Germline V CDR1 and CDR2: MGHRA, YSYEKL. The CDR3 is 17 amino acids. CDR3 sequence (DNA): TGTGCCAGCAGCCCCCCCCGGAGAAGGGGGGGGAACTATGGCTACACCTTC. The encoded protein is CASSPPRRRGGNYGYTF.

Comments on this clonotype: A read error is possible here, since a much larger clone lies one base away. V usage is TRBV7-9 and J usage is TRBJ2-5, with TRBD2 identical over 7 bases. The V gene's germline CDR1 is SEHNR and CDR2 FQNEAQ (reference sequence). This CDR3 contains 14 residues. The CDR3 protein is CVSSLAGREESQYF. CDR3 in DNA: TGTGTCAGCAGCTTAGCGGGCAGGGAGGAGTCCCAGTACTTC.

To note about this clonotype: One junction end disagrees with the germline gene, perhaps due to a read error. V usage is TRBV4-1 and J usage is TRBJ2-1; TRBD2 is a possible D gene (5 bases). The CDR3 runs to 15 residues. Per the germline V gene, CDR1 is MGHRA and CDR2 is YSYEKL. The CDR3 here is CASNQAEGSYYEQFF. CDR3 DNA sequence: TGCGCCAGCAACCAAGCCGAGGGCTCCTACTACGAGCAGTTCTTC.

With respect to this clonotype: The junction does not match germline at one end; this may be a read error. The CDR3 nucleotides read TGTGTCAGCAGCCAAGGACGAGTGACCTACGAGCAGTATTTC. Amino acids: CVSSQGRVTYEQYF. The genes are TRBV14 and TRBJ2-7; D gene ambiguous. The CDR3 totals 14 residues. Germline CDR1 and CDR2: SGHDN and FVKESK.

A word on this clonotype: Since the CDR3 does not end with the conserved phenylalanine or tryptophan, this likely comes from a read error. The CDR3: CASSYRRLGTEAFL. For the CDR3, the DNA is TGTGCCAGTAGTTACCGAAGGTTGGGGACTGAAGCTTTCCTT. The J gene is TRBJ1-1, the V gene TRBV6-5, with D uncertain. The length of the CDR3 is 14 residues. Germline CDR1 and CDR2: MNHEY and SVGAGI.

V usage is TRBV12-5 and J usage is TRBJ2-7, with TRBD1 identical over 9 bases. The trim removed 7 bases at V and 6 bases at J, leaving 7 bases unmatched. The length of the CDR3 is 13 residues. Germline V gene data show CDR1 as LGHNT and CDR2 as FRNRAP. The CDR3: CASVVDRGCEQYF. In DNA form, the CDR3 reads TGTGCTAGTGTCGTCGACAGGGGGTGCGAGCAGTACTTC.